This TCR beta chain was documented in a study of blood T cell repertoires in COVID-19. V dropped 5 bases and J dropped 1; count of bases not matched to a gene: 4. The length of the CDR3 is 16 residues. CDR1 and CDR2 from the germline V gene are SGHNT and YENEEA. Data came from immunoSEQ multiplex PCR; TCRdb stores just in-frame clones and leaves some out. The sample carries 150,000 to 200,000 clones, more than 75% recorded once. What was sequenced was peripheral blood. The chain employs TRBV11-3 and TRBJ2-3; TRBD2 matches 12 bases. This clonotype was sampled from a woman in her sixties or seventies with COVID-19, enrolled during active disease. CDR3 DNA: TGTGCCAGCAGCCCCCGGACTAGCGGGGGCACAGATACGCAGTATTTT. It is translated as CASSPRTSGGTDTQYF.